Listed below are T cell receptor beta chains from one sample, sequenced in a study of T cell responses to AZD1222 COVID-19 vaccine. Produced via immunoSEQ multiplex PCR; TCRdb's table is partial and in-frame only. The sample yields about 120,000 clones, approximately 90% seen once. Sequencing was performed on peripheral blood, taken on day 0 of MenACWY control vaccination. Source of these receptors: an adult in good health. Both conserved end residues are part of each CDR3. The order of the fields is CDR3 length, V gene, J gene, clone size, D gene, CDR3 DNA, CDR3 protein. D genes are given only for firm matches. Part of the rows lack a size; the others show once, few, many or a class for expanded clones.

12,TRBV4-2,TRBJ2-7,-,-,TGTGCCAGCAGCGGTTTAACCTACGAGCAGTACTTC,CASSGLTYEQYF
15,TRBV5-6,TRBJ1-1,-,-,TGTGCCAGCAGCTTTGGCACGGAGGCCGGGACAGAAGCTTTCTTT,CASSFGTEAGTEAFF
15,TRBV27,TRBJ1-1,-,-,TGTGCCAGCAGCGCCCGCAGAAATACGCACACTGAAGCTTTCTTT,CASSARRNTHTEAFF
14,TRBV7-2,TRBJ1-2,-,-,TGTGCCAGCAGCTCATTCCAGGAGGGCTATGGCTACACCTTC,CASSSFQEGYGYTF
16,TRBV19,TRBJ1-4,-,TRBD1,TGTGCCAGCAGCACACCTCCGGGACAGGGAGGTGAAAAACTGTTTTTT,CASSTPPGQGGEKLFF
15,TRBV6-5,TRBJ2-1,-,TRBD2,TGTGCCAGCAGTTCTAGCGGGACCTCCTACAATGAGCAGTTCTTC,CASSSSGTSYNEQFF
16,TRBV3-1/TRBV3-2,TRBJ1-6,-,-,TGTGCCAGCAGCCAGACTAGGGCGGGGAATCATTCACCCCTCCACTTT,CASSQTRAGNHSPLHF
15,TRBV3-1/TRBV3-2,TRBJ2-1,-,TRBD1,TGTGCCAGCAGCCACCGGGACAGGGGGAGCAATGAGCAGTTCTTC,CASSHRDRGSNEQFF
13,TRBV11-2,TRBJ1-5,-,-,TGTGCCAGCAGCTTAGTGGAGGGCACACCCCAGCATTTT,CASSLVEGTPQHF
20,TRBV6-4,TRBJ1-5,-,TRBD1,TGTGCCAGCATGTTCGCCGGGGACAGGGTTATTTCGGTGGGCAATCAGCCCCAGCATTTT,CASMFAGDRVISVGNQPQHF
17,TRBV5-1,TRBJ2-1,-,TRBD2,TGCGCCAGCAGCTTGGCCCCTAGCGGAACCACATACAATGAGCAGTTCTTC,CASSLAPSGTTYNEQFF
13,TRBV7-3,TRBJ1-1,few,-,TGTGCCAGCCGCCAACAGTTGAACACTGAAGCTTTCTTT,CASRQQLNTEAFF
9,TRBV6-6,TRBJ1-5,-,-,TGTGCCAGCGGGGCGCCCCAGCATTTT,CASGAPQHF
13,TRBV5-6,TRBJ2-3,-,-,TGTGCCAGCAGCTTGTTTGGTGGCCATACGCAGTATTTT,CASSLFGGHTQYF
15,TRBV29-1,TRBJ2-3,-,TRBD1,TGCAGCGTTGAAGAAGGGCAGGGGGTCACAGATACGCAGTATTTT,CSVEEGQGVTDTQYF